Given below is one TCR beta chain in context. The target antigen is unknown. This sample is drawn from a study of beta chain features in type 1 diabetes. Study findings and constraints: People with Type 1 diabetes carried modestly yet significantly shorter TCRB CDR3s in all four CD4+ subsets.

The investigators reverse transcribed all of the isolated RNA, so they sequenced expressed TCRB transcripts. Using immunoSEQ multiplex PCR, the repertoire was profiled, and TCRdb retains in-frame clones only, with some absent. Of about 650,000 clones listed, around 11% are singletons. The ends were cut back, 0 bases at V and 7 bases at J, with 9 bases in the middle. The CDR3 contains 14 residues. V usage is TRBV23-1 and J usage is TRBJ2-2; D gene uncertain. TRBV23-1 is an ORF for which the function is uncertain. This TCR derives from a man aged 25-45 years with type 1 diabetes. Specimen: naive CD4+ T cells from blood. CDR3 amino acids: CASSQSITHGELFF. The CDR3 DNA follows: TGCGCCAGCAGTCAATCGATTACCCACGGGGAGCTGTTTTTT.